A selection of T cell receptor beta chains follows, all from one sample in a study of blood T cell repertoires in COVID-19. Here immunoSEQ multiplex PCR was the method, and the copy in TCRdb shows in-frame clones only, minus some. The table has approximately 670,000 clones, approximately 90% seen once. Source material: peripheral blood. The receptors shown here come from a woman under 30 with acute or convalescent COVID-19. Each CDR3 is given with its conserved first and last residue. The order of the fields is D gene, V gene, clone size, J gene, CDR3 protein, CDR3 DNA. D genes are given only for firm matches. Clone size is shown for a subset of rows, as once, few, many or a class of expanded clone.

.	TRBV24-1	.	TRBJ2-5	CATSEFTRPETQYF	TGTGCCACCAGTGAGTTTACTAGGCCGGAGACCCAGTACTTC
TRBD1	TRBV5-6	.	TRBJ1-2	CASSPGQGVYGYTF	TGTGCCAGCAGCCCTGGACAGGGGGTCTATGGCTACACCTTC
TRBD1	TRBV7-8	.	TRBJ1-5	CASSPDRGNQPQHF	TGTGCCAGCAGCCCGGACAGGGGCAATCAGCCCCAGCATTTT
.	TRBV2	.	TRBJ1-1	CALGGESGAFF	TGTGCCTTGGGAGGGGAGTCGGGAGCTTTCTTT
TRBD1	TRBV6-5	.	TRBJ1-2	CASSDTGEGYTF	TGTGCCAGCAGCGACACAGGGGAAGGCTACACCTTC
TRBD1	TRBV11-3	.	TRBJ2-7	CASSPPTGPSEQYF	TGTGCCAGCAGCCCGCCGACAGGGCCGTCCGAGCAGTACTTC
TRBD1	TRBV5-8	.	TRBJ1-5	CASSGPGGGQPQHF	TGTGCCAGCAGCGGCCCAGGGGGCGGTCAGCCCCAGCATTTT
TRBD1	TRBV29-1	.	TRBJ2-5	CSVERDRDAQYF	TGCAGCGTTGAGAGGGACAGGGACGCCCAGTACTTC
.	TRBV10-2	.	TRBJ1-5	CASSVSETYQPQHF	TGCGCCAGCAGTGTAAGCGAGACTTATCAGCCCCAGCATTTT
.	TRBV4-1	.	TRBJ1-2	CASSQDNRDGYTF	TGCGCCAGCAGCCAAGATAACAGGGATGGCTACACCTTC
TRBD1	TRBV19	.	TRBJ1-1	CASSFYRTGNTEAFF	TGTGCCAGTAGTTTTTACCGGACAGGGAACACTGAAGCTTTCTTT
TRBD1	TRBV5-4	.	TRBJ1-2	CASSFKGAEGYTF	TGTGCCAGCAGCTTTAAGGGGGCTGAGGGCTACACCTTC
TRBD2	TRBV3-1/TRBV3-2	.	TRBJ2-7	CASSQVRAGGEQYF	TGTGCCAGCAGCCAAGTGCGAGCGGGGGGCGAGCAGTACTTC
.	TRBV30	.	TRBJ1-2	CAWRGELHYGYTF	TGTGCCTGGAGGGGAGAACTTCACTATGGCTACACCTTC
TRBD2	TRBV4-3	once	TRBJ2-3	CASSQKLAGGTDTQYF	TGCGCCAGCAGCCAAAAACTAGCGGGGGGGACAGATACGCAGTATTTT
.	TRBV24-1	once	TRBJ2-3	CATSDSGTAEGRQYF	TGTGCCACCAGTGACTCCGGGACAGCGGAGGGTAGGCAGTATTTT
TRBD2	TRBV4-2	.	TRBJ2-7	CASSQPSLAGGLPSHEQYF	TGTGCCAGCAGCCAGCCCAGCCTAGCGGGGGGCCTCCCTAGCCACGAGCAGTACTTC
.	TRBV6-5	.	TRBJ1-3	CASRETILSGNTIYF	TGTGCCAGCCGGGAAACAATCCTCTCTGGAAACACCATATATTTT
TRBD2	TRBV4-1	.	TRBJ2-3	CASSQGWGDYSRGDTQYF	TGCGCCAGCAGCCAAGGATGGGGGGACTACTCCCGAGGGGATACGCAGTATTTT
.	TRBV7-9	.	TRBJ1-1	CASSSPIRTQNTEAFF	TGTGCCAGCAGCTCCCCTATTAGAACTCAGAACACTGAAGCTTTCTTT
TRBD1	TRBV9	.	TRBJ1-5	CASSPDDRVGGQPQHF	TGTGCCAGCAGTCCCGACGACAGGGTTGGCGGCCAGCCCCAGCATTTT
.	TRBV6-5	.	TRBJ1-5	CASSYSAGHQPQHF	TGTGCCAGCAGTTACTCGGCGGGACATCAGCCCCAGCATTTT
.	TRBV27	.	TRBJ2-1	CASSLPGTLRGNEQFF	TGTGCCAGCAGTTTGCCGGGGACTCTCCGAGGCAATGAGCAGTTCTTC
.	TRBV28	.	TRBJ2-7	CASSPGSTYLEQYF	TGTGCCAGCAGTCCCGGGAGCACCTACTTGGAGCAGTACTTC
.	TRBV5-1	.	TRBJ2-1	CASKPLGAGENEQFF	TGCGCCAGCAAACCCCTAGGCGCCGGGGAGAATGAGCAGTTCTTC
TRBD1	TRBV10-2	.	TRBJ1-6	CASSDGTAFSSPLHF	TGCGCCAGCAGCGATGGGACAGCTTTTAGTTCACCCCTCCACTTT
.	TRBV5-4	once	TRBJ1-1	CASSPQTGTNTEAFF	TGTGCCAGCAGCCCTCAGACAGGAACGAACACTGAAGCTTTCTTT
.	TRBV7-9	.	TRBJ2-3	CASSRVVVGRDKSTDTQYF	TGTGCCAGCAGCCGAGTAGTAGTAGGTCGGGACAAAAGCACAGATACGCAGTATTTT
.	TRBV24-1	.	TRBJ1-2	CATSDLPTRGGGYTF	TGTGCCACCAGTGATTTGCCCACCCGCGGGGGCGGCTACACCTTC